This T cell receptor (beta chain) was profiled in a study of T cells after yellow fever vaccination. Findings and caveats of the study: The secondary response was weaker, and its peak arrived faster, on day 5 versus 15.

Per germline, CDR1 SQVTM and CDR2 ANQGSEA. V shed 2 bases, J shed 2 bases, and the junction held 3 bases outside the gene matches. The CDR3 has 14 residues. Production of TCR cDNA was by 5'RACE template switching, which also added a universal primer site and UMIs. TCRdb used MiXCR to reprocess the 5' RACE reads, holding one entry per CDR3 protein. The sample records under 600,000 distinct CDR3 sequences, about a fifth being singletons. Notes on this clonotype: No antigen is known for it.

Source: PBMCs, taken roughly 20 days after the first yellow fever vaccination. The rearrangement uses TRBV29-1 and TRBJ2-5, with 9 bases fitting TRBD2. The TCR was taken from a man younger than 35 who received the YFV17D yellow fever vaccine. The CDR3 DNA reads as TGCAGCGTTGAACTAGCGGGGTGGCAAGAGACCCAGTACTTC. It is translated as CSVELAGWQETQYF.